The clone carrying this T cell receptor beta chain was counted a single time. Trimming left V 5 bases short and J 4 bases short, with 14 bases between. From germline, CDR1 is SGHRS and CDR2 YFSETQ. There are 14 residues in the CDR3. Time point reported: after dendritic cell vaccination, including at tumor progression/relapse. No glioblastoma patient carried an isocitrate dehydrogenase mutation. Sequencing was performed with immunoSEQ multiplex PCR; in TCRdb, only in-frame clones are kept and a portion is missing. The repertoire consists of 100,000 or so clones, with 75% to 90% occurring once and the leading ten covering 5.4%. The data stem from a study of glioma-infiltrating T cells after dendritic cell vaccination. In the study overall: Treatment, given 2003 to 2012, was autologous tumor lysate-pulsed dendritic cell vaccination. Three intradermal dendritic cell vaccine injections were given every two weeks.

The sequence was collected from a human donor with glioblastoma. Material: blood, obtained after dendritic cell vaccination. This rearrangement joins TRBV5-1 to TRBJ2-3; TRBD1 is a possible D gene (6 bases). In nucleotides, the CDR3 is TGCGCCAGCAGTAGGGGGTTTTTTCCAGATACGCAGTATTTT. It specifies CASSRGFFPDTQYF.